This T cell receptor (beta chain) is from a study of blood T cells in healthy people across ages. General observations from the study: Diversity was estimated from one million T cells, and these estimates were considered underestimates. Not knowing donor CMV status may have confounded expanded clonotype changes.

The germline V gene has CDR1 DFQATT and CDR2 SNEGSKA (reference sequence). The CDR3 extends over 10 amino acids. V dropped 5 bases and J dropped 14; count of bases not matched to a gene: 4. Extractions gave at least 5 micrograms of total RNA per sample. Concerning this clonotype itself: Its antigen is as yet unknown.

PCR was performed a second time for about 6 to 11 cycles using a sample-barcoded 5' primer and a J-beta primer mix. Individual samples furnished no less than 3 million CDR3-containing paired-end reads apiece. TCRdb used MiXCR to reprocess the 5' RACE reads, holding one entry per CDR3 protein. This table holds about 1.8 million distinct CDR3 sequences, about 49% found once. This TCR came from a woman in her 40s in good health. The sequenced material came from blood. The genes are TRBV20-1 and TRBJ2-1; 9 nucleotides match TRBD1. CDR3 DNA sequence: TGCAGTGCTGAGACAGGGGGAAAGTTCTTC. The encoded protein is CSAETGGKFF.